The sequence of this T cell receptor beta chain was determined in a study of radiotherapy plus CTLA-4 blockade in lung cancer. The overall study: Patients showed objective responses in roughly 19% of cases and disease control in around 30%.

General study results and limits: Subsequent to radiotherapy plus ipilimumab, tumor-derived TCR clones underwent expansion in blood.

The repertoire was sequenced with immunoSEQ multiplex PCR; TCRdb's copy has only in-frame clones and lacks some. There are some 70,000 clones in the sample; about 80% occur only once, and 10% lies in the top ten. Points on this clone: What it binds is unknown.

The CDR3 contains 16 residues. J was trimmed by 6 bases and V by 4 bases; bases with no gene match: 11. CDR1 is SGHVS and CDR2 is FNYEAQ in the germline V gene. The source material was peripheral blood, sampled from a patient treated with radiotherapy plus ipilimumab. This chain connects TRBV7-6 to TRBJ2-1, with 8 nucleotides matching TRBD1. The clonotype comes from a human donor with non-small cell lung cancer who had a complete response to radiotherapy plus ipilimumab. The CDR3 sequence: CASSSKMDRVANEQFF. Here the CDR3 DNA reads TGTGCCAGCAGCTCCAAAATGGACAGGGTTGCCAATGAGCAGTTCTTC.